The 4 T cell receptor beta chains given below trace back to one sample, sequenced in a study of blood T cell repertoires in COVID-19. TCRdb's table, derived via immunoSEQ multiplex PCR, lists solely in-frame clones and lacks some. The data show approximately 500,000 clones, 70% to 90% seen once. The sequencing input was peripheral blood. Receptors were obtained from a woman between 45 and 60 years old with COVID-19, enrolled during active disease.

The chain uses TRBV19 and TRBJ2-2, with a weak D call TRBD1 (6 bases). V shed 8 bases and J shed 5 bases, with 18 bases lying between them. Germline V lookup: CDR1 LNHDA, CDR2 SQIVND (reference sequence). This CDR3 is built from 15 residues. The CDR3 protein is CASGEQGRFTGELFF. CDR3 DNA sequence: TGTGCCAGTGGGGAGCAGGGGCGATTTACCGGGGAGCTGTTTTTT.

This chain joins TRBV19 and TRBJ2-1, with TRBD2 as a possible D gene (5 bases). The CDR3 contains 15 residues. In germline, CDR1 is LNHDA, CDR2 SQIVND (reference sequence). With 0 bases removed from V and 7 bases from J, the gap between germline ends came to 13 bases. DNA of the CDR3: TGTGCCAGTAGTATAGATCGGGCTAGAGGGAATGAGCAGTTCTTC. Translating it yields CASSIDRARGNEQFF. The full variable domain, its missing parts supplied by reference TRBV19 and TRBJ2-1, is DGGITQSPKYLFRKEGQNVTLSCEQNLNHDAMYWYRQDPGQGLRLIYYSQIVNDFQKGDIAEGYSVSREKKESFPLTVTSAQKNPTAFYLCASSIDRARGNEQFFGPGTRLTVL.

This clone was found a few times. The V call is TRBV4-2, the J call TRBJ2-3, with 15 positions matching TRBD2. The CDR3 contains 23 residues. Germline V gene sequence: CDR1 LGHNA, CDR2 YNFKEQ. Trimming at V came to 3 bases and at J to 0 bases, leaving 19 bases not matched to a gene. The CDR3 DNA sequence: TGTGCCAGCAGCCACCCCCACCATACAGGACTAGCGGGGGGGCGTTCAAGCACAGATACGCAGTATTTT. It specifies CASSHPHHTGLAGGRSSTDTQYF.

The sample holds one count of this clone. The chain recombines TRBV29-1 with TRBJ2-3; unclear D gene. The CDR3 consists of 14 residues. CDR1 SQVTM and CDR2 ANQGSEA come from the germline V gene. The V and J ends lost 1 base and 6 bases respectively, with 14 bases between them. The CDR3 DNA reads as TGCAGCGTTGAAGGGCATCCCCTCGGGGATACGCAGTATTTT. Translated: CSVEGHPLGDTQYF.